The rows below give T cell receptor beta chains drawn from one sample of a study of blood T cell repertoires in COVID-19. Only in-frame clones appear in the TCRdb table, and some are missing; sequencing was by immunoSEQ multiplex PCR. The sample has 150,000 to 200,000 clones; about 81% are singletons. The sample was peripheral blood. The receptors were sampled from a man in his sixties with active or convalescent COVID-19. Each CDR3 is given with its conserved first and last residue. A D gene is named only where the DNA matches it firmly.

d_call j_call v_call cdr3_aa
. TRBJ2-5 TRBV3-1/TRBV3-2 CASSQDRAGTQYF
TRBD2 TRBJ2-5 TRBV27 CASSLPTSGEQETQYF
. TRBJ1-5 TRBV28 CASSLIHGGKPQHF
TRBD1 TRBJ1-2 TRBV3-1/TRBV3-2 CASSQDPGGLSYGYTF
TRBD1 TRBJ1-6 TRBV13 CASSLGQGRSSYNSPLHF
TRBD1 TRBJ2-1 TRBV29-1 CSVGTAYNEQFF
TRBD1 TRBJ2-2 TRBV29-1 CSGLRQGSTGELFF
. TRBJ2-5 TRBV9 CASSKPQYF
TRBD2 TRBJ2-3 TRBV7-2 CASSLAAGGDTQYF
. TRBJ2-7 TRBV21-1 CASSKAPTSGRARYEQYF
. TRBJ1-1 TRBV6-5 CAGRQEKNTEAFF
TRBD2 TRBJ2-7 TRBV19 CASSIDRRRTSGRTEQYF
TRBD2 TRBJ2-1 TRBV6-2/TRBV6-3 CASSSTSGRASNEQFF
TRBD1 TRBJ2-2 TRBV19 CASSRNRDRADTGELFF
TRBD2 TRBJ2-1 TRBV5-1 CASSLSRTGGTNNEQFF
. TRBJ1-2 TRBV2 CASSAQGKVGYGYTF
TRBD1 TRBJ2-7 TRBV18 CASSPRQGVYEQYF
TRBD2 TRBJ2-7 TRBV6-5 CASRRLAGGSYEQYF
TRBD1 TRBJ2-1 TRBV9 CASSQGQGAFNEQFF
. TRBJ2-3 TRBV10-3 CAISEAGSTDTQYF
TRBD1 TRBJ1-2 TRBV7-2 CASSLEYPGGYGYTF
. TRBJ2-1 TRBV2 CASSEEGGGSNEQFF
. TRBJ1-2 TRBV11-1 CASSLIPGTNYGYTF
. TRBJ1-5 TRBV3-1/TRBV3-2 CASSQGTVGQPQHF
TRBD1 TRBJ2-7 TRBV19 CASRSGTGASYEQYF
TRBD1 TRBJ1-1 TRBV12-3/TRBV12-4 CASSVLTGSEAFF
. TRBJ2-7 TRBV7-9 CASSRKGGGDYEQYF
. TRBJ1-2 TRBV5-3 CARSLGALNRYYGYTF
. TRBJ1-1 TRBV12-3/TRBV12-4 CASSGTANTEAFF
. TRBJ2-7 TRBV27 CASRGRGPYEQYF
. TRBJ1-3 TRBV29-1 CSVDLRDSYSGNTIYF
. TRBJ1-2 TRBV5-4 CASSADGLANYGYTF
TRBD2 TRBJ2-2 TRBV5-4 CASSEVAGGSGELFF